This T cell receptor (beta chain) was obtained from a study of T cell changes during pregnancy in multiple sclerosis. The germline V gene encodes CDR1 SGHTA and CDR2 FQGTGA. V lost 5 bases and J lost 2, with 10 bases in between. The CDR3 has 14 residues. TCRdb keeps only in-frame clones here, not all; method: immunoSEQ multiplex PCR. The sample lists about 8,500 clones, roughly 87% occurring once. This clone turned up a few times. Sequenced material: CD8+ T cells from peripheral blood mononuclear cells, taken in the first trimester of pregnancy. The receptor's source is a female donor in good health, enrolled as a control in a pregnancy study. The chain uses TRBV7-3 and TRBJ1-3; perhaps TRBD1 as D (6 bases). CDR3 sequence: CASSHGTTGNTIYF. In DNA form, the CDR3 reads TGTGCCAGCAGCCACGGGACAACTGGAAACACCATATATTTT.